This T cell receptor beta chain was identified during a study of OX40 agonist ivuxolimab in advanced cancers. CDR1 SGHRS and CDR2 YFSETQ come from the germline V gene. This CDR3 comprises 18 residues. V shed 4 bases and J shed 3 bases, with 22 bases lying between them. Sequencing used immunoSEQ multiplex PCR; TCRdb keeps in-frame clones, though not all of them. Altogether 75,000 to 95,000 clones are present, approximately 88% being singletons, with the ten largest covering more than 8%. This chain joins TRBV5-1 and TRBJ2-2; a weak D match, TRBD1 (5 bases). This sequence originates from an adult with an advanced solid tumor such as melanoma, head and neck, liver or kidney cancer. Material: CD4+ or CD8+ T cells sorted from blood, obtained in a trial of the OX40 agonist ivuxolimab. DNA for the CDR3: TGCGCCAGCAGCAGGCGCGTGCGACAGACAATGGACACCGGGGAGCTGTTTTTT. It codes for CASSRRVRQTMDTGELFF.